Below, 15 T cell receptor beta chains from the same sample are listed, as sequenced in a study of regulatory T cells in long-lasting Graves disease. iRepertoire HTBI primers and Arm-PCR of CDR3 regions built TCR beta libraries. One entry per CDR3 protein, called by TCRdb with MiXCR from the multiplex PCR reads. The sample comprises 700,000 or so distinct CDR3 sequences, 25% to 35% of which are singletons, and roughly 46% rests with the top ten. Time point specified: persistent/refractory GD, antithyroid drugs over 5 years with positive TRAb. The TCR library used RNA extracted from PBMCs. The sequences come from peripheral blood mononuclear cells (PBMCs), collected when the disease was refractory, from a patient treated with antithyroid drugs. Receptors were obtained from a female donor with Graves disease.

CDR3 coding DNA: TGTGCCAGCAGTCCGCAGACAGGGTTGGATGGCTACACCTTC. Its translation is CASSPQTGLDGYTF. The rearrangement joins TRBV28 to TRBJ1-2; 7 nucleotides agree with TRBD1. The CDR3 covers 14 residues. The V and J ends lost 5 bases and 6 bases, in that order; junction bases with no gene match: 9. The germline V gene encodes CDR1 MDHEN and CDR2 SYDVKM.

This clonotype has a handful of counts. The J gene is TRBJ2-5, the V gene TRBV7-2; D call uncertain. Trimming shortened V by 6 bases and J by 4 bases, and 6 bases separated the two germline ends. This CDR3 is 11 amino acids long. CDR1 is SGHTA, CDR2 FQGNSA, per germline. The CDR3 loop is CASREVETQYF. The CDR3 coding sequence is TGTGCCAGCAGGGAAGTAGAGACCCAGTACTTC.

A note on this clonotype: The junction does not match germline at one end; this may be a read error. The CDR3 nucleotides read TGTGCCAGCAGCTTAAAAGAGGATTGGCTAGCGGGATCTGGGGCCAACGTCATGACTTTC. This translates into CASSLKEDWLAGSGANVMTF. This chain uses TRBV11-2 with TRBJ2-6, with TRBD2 matching over 9 bases. The germline CDR1 and CDR2 sequences are SGHAT and FQNNGV. The CDR3 covers 20 residues.

This chain uses TRBV7-2 with TRBJ1-5; 7 nucleotides agree with TRBD1. V shed 4 bases and J 4 bases; nucleotides not matched to a gene: 7. There are 15 residues in the CDR3. Germline CDR1 is SGHTA and CDR2 is FQGNSA. The CDR3 DNA reads TGTGCCAGCAGCTCACAGGGGCGCAGAAATCAGCCCCAGCATTTT. This codes for CASSSQGRRNQPQHF.

This clonotype has a single count. V is TRBV20-1 and J is TRBJ1-2; weak D call: TRBD1 (5 bases). Trimming removed 7 bases from V and 7 bases from J, with 16 bases in between. Germline V gene sequence: CDR1 DFQATT, CDR2 SNEGSKA (reference sequence). The CDR3 covers 12 residues. This CDR3 is CSGTEGVAGYTF. CDR3 sequence (DNA): TGCAGTGGTACCGAAGGGGTGGCTGGCTACACCTTC.

The chain combines TRBV5-1 with TRBJ1-1, with D tentatively TRBD1 (6 bases). V was clipped by 4 bases and J by 7 bases, with 14 bases between them. The germline V gene encodes CDR1 SGHRS and CDR2 YFSETQ. The length of the CDR3 is 13 residues. The CDR3 nucleotides read TGCGCCAGCAGCAAAACAGGGACGGGTGAAGCTTTCTTT. Translating it yields CASSKTGTGEAFF.

This clonotype turned up a few times. CDR3: CASTSEERVKPYEQYF. DNA for the CDR3: TGTGCCAGCACCTCAGAGGAGCGGGTCAAGCCCTACGAGCAGTACTTC. The V call is TRBV6-1, the J call TRBJ2-7, with a possible D match to TRBD2 (6 bases). V dropped 7 bases and J dropped 2 bases, with 21 bases sitting between them. The CDR3 contains 16 residues. Germline loops: CDR1 MNHNS, CDR2 SASEGT.

This clonotype was seen more than once but under ten times. The rearrangement uses TRBV12-3 or TRBV12-4 and TRBJ1-3; D ambiguous. The CDR3 spans 14 residues. The ends were cut back, 6 bases at V and 1 base at J, with 10 bases in the middle. CDR3 sequence reads: CASRKTESGNTIYF. The CDR3 nucleotides read TGTGCCAGCAGGAAGACGGAATCTGGAAACACCATATATTTT.

The chain is built from TRBV9 and TRBJ1-3; D perhaps matches TRBD1 (5 bases). Germline V gene data show CDR1 as SGDLS and CDR2 as YYNGEE. Trimming took 2 bases from V and 4 from J, leaving 10 bases between them. There are 14 residues in the CDR3. As DNA, the CDR3 is TGTGCCAGCAGCGTGCAGGGTGACGGAAACACCATATATTTT. It encodes CASSVQGDGNTIYF.

The genes are TRBV5-6 and TRBJ2-7; 7 bases are shared with TRBD1. The CDR3 length is 14 residues. Germline-derived CDR1 and CDR2 are SGHDT and YYEEEE. V was clipped by 4 bases and J by 6 bases; unmatched bases: 10. The CDR3 bases are TGTGCCAGCAGCGAACCAGCAGGGGGATGCGAGCAGTACTTC. Protein product: CASSEPAGGCEQYF.

This clonotype has a handful of counts. The rearrangement uses TRBV6-1 and TRBJ2-7; D not resolved. The V end was cut by 5 bases, the J end by 4 bases, with 18 bases between. Looked up from germline, CDR1 is MNHNS and CDR2 is SASEGT. The CDR3 sequence is 15 residues long. CDR3 sequence: CASSQPALTKYEQYF. As DNA, the CDR3 is TGTGCCAGCAGTCAACCAGCGCTGACAAAGTACGAGCAGTACTTC.

This clonotype has a count of ten or more. J is TRBJ1-1 and V is TRBV12-3 or TRBV12-4, with D unclear. The CDR3 covers 14 residues. The ends were cut back, 3 bases at V and 1 base at J, with 9 bases in the middle. CDR3 nucleotide sequence: TGTGCCAGCAGTTTCAACGGAGGGAACACTGAAGCTTTCTTT. Translation gives CASSFNGGNTEAFF.

The chain recombines TRBV20-1 with TRBJ2-7; D is unresolved. The CDR3 sequence is 12 residues long. The germline CDR1 and CDR2 sequences are DFQATT and SNEGSKA (reference sequence). V dropped 7 bases and J dropped 0 bases, with 10 bases sitting between them. The DNA of the CDR3 is TGCAGTGTTAGGGTACGCTCCTACGAGCAGTACTTC. It is translated as CSVRVRSYEQYF.

This clonotype was counted only a few times. The chain recombines TRBV27 with TRBJ1-3; D is unclear. Looked up from germline, CDR1 is MNHEY and CDR2 is SMNVEV (reference sequence). V was cut by 7 bases and J by 0 bases, with 10 bases left in between. The CDR3 runs 14 residues. CDR3 amino acids: CASNAWISGNTIYF. CDR3 nucleotides: TGTGCCAGCAATGCATGGATCTCTGGAAACACCATATATTTT.

This clonotype was recorded a few times. This sequence joins TRBV19 and TRBJ1-5; D unresolved. From germline, CDR1 is LNHDA and CDR2 SQIVND (reference sequence). V was clipped by 7 bases and J by 1 base, with 14 bases between them. This CDR3 has 15 residues. The CDR3 sequence: CASTLDHESNQPQHF. In nucleotides, the CDR3 is TGTGCCAGTACTTTAGACCACGAAAGCAATCAGCCCCAGCATTTT.